This TCR beta chain was documented in a study of CXCR3-negative and CXCR3-positive naive CD8 T cells. General study results and limits: With CXCR3 expression partially decreased after cryopreservation, most assays relied on fresh PBMCs. Naive cells that were CXCR3-negative or CXCR3-positive used TRBV-TRBJ genes alike, while memory cells diverged. For CXCR3-positive naive cells, TRB CDR3s were more hydrophobic than those of CXCR3-negative naive cells.

The length of the CDR3 is 16 residues. CDR1 and CDR2 from the germline V gene are DFQATT and SNEGSKA (reference sequence). Comments on this clonotype: Its target is not known.

Sorts performed in triplicate captured 320,000 or so cells each from every CD8+ T cell subset. The method, 5' RACE with UMI labels, was used to prepare the TRB cDNA libraries. TCRdb re-called the 5' RACE reads and gives one entry per CDR3 protein, without DNA. Reported are about 130,000 distinct CDR3 sequences; the ten largest clones contain around 0.54%. This receptor was taken from a human donor in good health. Some clones in this sample may be carry-over from other donors' samples. Material: naive CXCR3+ CD8+ T cells from blood. Subset in this sample: CD45RO-CCR7+CD27+CD95- naive CD8+ T cells expressing CXCR3 (TNR3+). The V and J genes are TRBV20-1 and TRBJ2-1; TCRdb's assignment of TRBD2 cannot be checked, as there is no DNA. CDR3 protein: CSASELGLAGGLNQFF.